These 19 T cell receptor beta chains were sequenced from one sample in a study of identical twins. TCRdb processed the 5' RACE reads anew with MiXCR; each CDR3 protein has one entry. Found here are around 340,000 distinct CDR3 sequences, roughly 9% of them singletons; the top ten hold roughly 8.7%. Sequencing was done on a sample of naive T cells sorted from blood. These receptors came from a woman between 50 and 59 years old in good health.

The sample holds many counts of this clonotype. This rearrangement joins TRBV29-1 to TRBJ1-2; D is possibly TRBD1 (5 bases). Trimming took off 7 bases at V and 8 bases at J, with 20 bases between the two ends. CDR1 and CDR2 from the germline V gene are SQVTM and ANQGSEA. This CDR3 contains 13 residues. The CDR3 is CSAIGGIEGGYTF. The CDR3 bases are TGCAGCGCAATCGGGGGAATAGAAGGGGGCTACACCTTC.

J is TRBJ2-7 and V is TRBV7-3; possibly TRBD1 or TRBD2 for D (5 bases each). The CDR3 length is 16 residues. V lost 3 bases and J 7 bases, leaving 22 bases between the germline ends. The V gene's germline CDR1 is SGHTA and CDR2 FQGTGA. CDR3 nucleotides: TGTGCCAGCAGCTTGGGGCCTTGGGCGGGTCTCGGAGAGCAGTACTTC. Encoded protein: CASSLGPWAGLGEQYF.

This clonotype has just a few counts. V usage is TRBV12-3 or TRBV12-4 and J usage is TRBJ2-1; possibly TRBD1 for D (6 bases). This CDR3 is built from 16 residues. Between the trimmed V and J ends, which lost 1 base and 7 bases, there was a span of 17 bases. The CDR3 is CASSLVPFRGLNEQFF. The CDR3 DNA is TGTGCCAGCAGTTTAGTCCCTTTTAGGGGGTTAAATGAGCAGTTCTTC.

The genes are TRBV24-1 and TRBJ2-5; D gene uncertain. The germline V gene has CDR1 KGHDR and CDR2 SFDVKD. The CDR3 covers 14 residues. V dropped 4 bases and J dropped 5 bases, with 13 bases sitting between them. The CDR3 bases are TGTGCCACCAGTGACCCTTCTAGTGGGGAGACCCAGTACTTC. This encodes CATSDPSSGETQYF.

The V call is TRBV3-1, the J call TRBJ2-7, with 7 bases identical to TRBD2. Trimming cost V 6 bases and J 2 bases; bases outside gene matches: 4. The CDR3 has 13 residues. The germline V gene has CDR1 LGHDT and CDR2 YNNKEL (reference sequence). CDR3 residues: CASRSGTTYEQYF. The CDR3 DNA sequence: TGTGCCAGCAGAAGCGGGACTACCTACGAGCAGTACTTC.

This clonotype was seen at least ten times. The rearrangement links TRBV5-1 to TRBJ1-1; TRBD1 matches 9 bases. The CDR3 runs 16 residues. Losses at the gene ends were 0 bases for V and 3 bases for J; bases not matched to a gene: 6. The germline gives CDR1 SGHRS, CDR2 YFSETQ. The DNA of the CDR3 is TGCGCCAGCAGCTTGGTTGGGACAGGGCCTGACACTGAAGCTTTCTTT. It encodes CASSLVGTGPDTEAFF. The full variable domain, with the rest looked up from reference TRBV5-1 and TRBJ1-1, is KAGVTQTPRYLIKTRGQQVTLSCSPISGHRSVSWYQQTPGQGLQFLFEYFSETQRNKGNFPGRFSGRQFSNSRSEMNVSTLELGDSALYLCASSLVGTGPDTEAFFGQGTRLTVV.

A few counts support this clonotype. The chain has TRBV24-1 and TRBJ2-4; 9 bases are a match to TRBD2. The germline gives CDR1 KGHDR, CDR2 SFDVKD. CDR3 length equals 18 residues. V trimming: 9 bases; J trimming: 3 bases; junction bases outside the gene matches: 17. The CDR3 bases are TGTGCCACCGAACCGGGACTAGCCCAGTTTAGGGGCAAAAACATTCAGTACTTC. This encodes CATEPGLAQFRGKNIQYF.

This clonotype was detected a few times. V usage is TRBV7-8 and J usage is TRBJ2-2; TRBD2 matches 11 bases. In germline, CDR1 is SGHVS, CDR2 FQNEAQ. V gave up 5 bases and J gave up 7 bases; unmatched junction bases: 12. CDR3 size: 17 residues. CDR3 in DNA: TGTGCCAGCAGCCCACAGGGGACTAGCGGAGTAGGCGGGGAGCTGTTTTTT. Protein: CASSPQGTSGVGGELFF.

The J gene is TRBJ2-5, the V gene TRBV27; 8 positions agree with TRBD1. The V gene's germline CDR1 is MNHEY and CDR2 SMNVEV (reference sequence). This CDR3 comprises 14 residues. V was clipped by 7 bases and J by 6 bases; unmatched bases: 10. CDR3 nucleotides: TGTGCCAGCACTCCGGACAGGGCGAAAAAGACCCAGTACTTC. It encodes CASTPDRAKKTQYF.

The chain employs TRBV11-2 and TRBJ2-3; D ambiguous. The germline V and J ends were trimmed by 0 bases and 0 bases, with 22 bases remaining between them. This CDR3 has 20 amino acids. Germline V gene lookup returns CDR1 SGHAT and CDR2 FQNNGV. The CDR3 DNA reads as TGTGCCAGCAGCTTAGATAACTTCGTGGTAGCTGTCACTAGCACAGATACGCAGTATTTT. It translates to CASSLDNFVVAVTSTDTQYF.

V gene TRBV4-1 combines with J gene TRBJ2-6; D perhaps matches TRBD2 (6 bases). Trimming shortened V by 11 bases and J by 2 bases, and 10 bases separated the two germline ends. CDR1 and CDR2 from the germline V gene are MGHRA and YSYEKL. The CDR3 spans 13 residues. CDR3 loop: CADRGTGANVLTF. The CDR3, as DNA: TGCGCCGACCGGGGGACTGGGGCCAACGTCCTGACTTTC.

This clonotype occurred many times. The chain has TRBV10-2 and TRBJ1-5; no firm D call. This CDR3 is 16 amino acids long. Germline-derived CDR1 and CDR2 are WSHSY and SAAADI. The V gene lost 3 bases and the J gene lost 0 bases, with 12 bases spanning the gap. CDR3 amino acids: CASSEGSWISNQPQHF. The DNA for the CDR3 is TGCGCCAGCAGTGAAGGGAGTTGGATTAGCAATCAGCCCCAGCATTTT.

The table lists this clonotype with many counts. The chain carries TRBV20-1 and TRBJ2-3, with D perhaps being TRBD1 or TRBD2 (5 bases each). This CDR3 is 13 amino acids long. Germline-derived CDR1 and CDR2 are DFQATT and SNEGSKA (reference sequence). V was cut by 4 bases and J by 0 bases, with 8 bases left in between. CDR3 in amino acids: CSATWGSTDTQYF. For the CDR3, the DNA is TGCAGTGCTACGTGGGGGAGCACAGATACGCAGTATTTT.

This clonotype has a count of ten or more. The J gene is TRBJ1-1, the V gene TRBV12-3 or TRBV12-4, with no clear D. V gave up 7 bases and J gave up 3 bases, with 6 bases separating them. The CDR3 is made up of 11 amino acids. CDR3 nucleotides: TGTGCCAGCATCTTATACACTGAAGCTTTCTTT. This sequence encodes CASILYTEAFF.

This clonotype appeared a few times. The V gene is TRBV5-1, the J gene TRBJ2-3, with D hard to call. With 5 bases removed from V and 4 bases from J, the gap between germline ends came to 17 bases. This CDR3 contains 15 residues. Germline CDR1 is SGHRS and CDR2 is YFSETQ. This chain's CDR3 is CASSLARPSADTQYF. CDR3 nucleotides: TGCGCCAGCAGTCTTGCCAGACCCAGCGCAGATACGCAGTATTTT.

In this sample, this clonotype turned up a few times. The J gene is TRBJ2-7, the V gene TRBV29-1; TRBD1 matches 9 bases. V dropped 7 bases and J dropped 6; count of bases not matched to a gene: 7. Looked up from germline, CDR1 is SQVTM and CDR2 is ANQGSEA. The CDR3 sequence is 12 residues long. Here the CDR3 DNA reads TGCAGCGCCGGGGACAGGGCGGGCGAGCAGTACTTC. Amino acids: CSAGDRAGEQYF.

This chain links TRBV20-1 with TRBJ2-3; 9 bases are shared with TRBD2. J gave up 2 bases and V 1 base, and 10 bases lay outside the gene matches. Germline V CDR1 and CDR2: DFQATT, SNEGSKA (reference sequence). This CDR3 is 17 amino acids long. The CDR3: CSARGTELAGPTDTQYF. In DNA form, the CDR3 reads TGCAGTGCTAGAGGCACCGAGCTAGCGGGACCCACAGATACGCAGTATTTT.

The J gene is TRBJ2-7, the V gene TRBV29-1; TRBD2 matches 10 bases. This CDR3 has 15 residues. Looked up from germline, CDR1 is SQVTM and CDR2 is ANQGSEA. The J segment lost 5 bases and the V segment lost 3 bases, leaving 10 bases of the junction unmatched. CDR3 region: CSVDNPAGGTDEQYF. In nucleotides, the CDR3 is TGCAGCGTTGACAACCCAGCGGGAGGGACAGACGAGCAGTACTTC.

A few counts support this clonotype. This chain connects TRBV6-4 to TRBJ2-2; unclear D gene. CDR3 size: 16 residues. The V end was cut by 4 bases, the J end by 0 bases, with 12 bases between. The germline V gene encodes CDR1 MRHNA and CDR2 SNTAGT. CDR3 sequence: CASSVGPHANTGELFF. Written as DNA, the CDR3 is TGTGCCAGCAGTGTGGGTCCTCACGCGAACACCGGGGAGCTGTTTTTT.